A single TCR beta chain is shown here with its context. No antigen is known for it. This entry belongs to a study of brain T cells in children with intractable seizures. Broader study findings: Pre-surgery blood may have been undersampled, hiding some clones. Top 50 brain clonotypes included both public and private clones.

V lost 3 bases, J lost 2 bases, and 10 bases lay in between. This CDR3 has 13 residues. Germline CDR1 and CDR2: GTSNPN and SVGIG (reference sequence). Method: immunoSEQ multiplex PCR; TCRdb's copy keeps in-frame clones and lacks some. The sample consists of roughly 9,500 clones, roughly 71% of them appearing once. Only cases whose brain tissue showed the highest T cell transcript signatures were sequenced. Pre-surgery treatment included at least one anti-epileptic drug. The input for sequencing was resected brain tissue, taken at surgery. The chain employs TRBV30 and TRBJ1-1; D is unclear. The source of this sequence is a girl under 10 years old with tuberous sclerosis and intractable seizures. The CDR3 region is CAWRSGINTEAFF. The CDR3 DNA sequence: TGTGCCTGGAGAAGCGGGATTAACACTGAAGCTTTCTTT.